The present TCR beta chain was sequenced within a study of blood T cell repertoires in COVID-19. Only in-frame clones appear in the TCRdb table, and some are missing; sequencing was by immunoSEQ multiplex PCR. The sample yields some 62,000 clones, more than 80% seen once. Input material: PBMCs or T cells enriched from blood (not recorded which). The receptor comes from a woman between 40 and 55 years old with acute COVID-19.

In nucleotides, the CDR3 is TGTGCCACCCCCGGGAGGGGTCTAGACACTGAAGCTTTCTTT. Its protein product is CATPGRGLDTEAFF. The V and J genes are TRBV27 and TRBJ1-1; the D gene is possibly TRBD1 (5 bases). With 10 bases removed from V and 3 bases from J, the gap between germline ends came to 18 bases. Germline values: CDR1 MNHEY, CDR2 SMNVEV (reference sequence). CDR3 length equals 14 residues.